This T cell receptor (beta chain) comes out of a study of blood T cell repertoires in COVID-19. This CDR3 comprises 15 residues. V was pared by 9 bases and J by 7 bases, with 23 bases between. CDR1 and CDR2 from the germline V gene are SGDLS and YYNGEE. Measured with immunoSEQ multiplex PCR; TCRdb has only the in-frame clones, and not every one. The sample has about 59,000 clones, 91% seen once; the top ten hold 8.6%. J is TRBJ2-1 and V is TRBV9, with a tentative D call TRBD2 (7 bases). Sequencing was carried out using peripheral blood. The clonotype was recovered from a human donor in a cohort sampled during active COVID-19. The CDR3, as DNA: TGTGCCAACCAATTGGGGAGGGGGACACAGAATGAGCAGTTCTTC. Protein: CANQLGRGTQNEQFF.